Below, 30 T cell receptor beta chains from the same sample are listed, as sequenced in a study of T cell responses to AZD1222 COVID-19 vaccine. Method: immunoSEQ multiplex PCR; TCRdb's copy keeps in-frame clones and lacks some. This sample carries approximately 130,000 clones, roughly 88% of them seen once, and the ten largest clones take roughly 5.7%. Here the sequenced sample was peripheral blood, taken 28 days after the second AZD1222 dose. The receptors were sampled from an adult who received the AZD1222 COVID-19 vaccine.

This clone was seen just once. The rearrangement joins TRBV7-2 to TRBJ1-1; possible D gene TRBD1, 5 bases. This CDR3 has 14 residues. Germline lookup yields CDR1 SGHTA and CDR2 FQGNSA. Trimming removed 1 base at V and 1 base at J, with 7 bases between. The CDR3 sequence is CASSLGQSNTEAFF. CDR3 nucleotides: TGTGCCAGCAGCTTAGGACAGTCGAACACTGAAGCTTTCTTT.

The chain couples TRBV4-1 to TRBJ2-1; no clear D. Germline CDR1 and CDR2: MGHRA and YSYEKL. This CDR3 region has 16 residues. V lost 4 bases to trimming and J lost 7 bases, with 20 bases between them. CDR3 DNA sequence: TGCGCCAGCAGCCGCCAAGTCATCGAACGTAGGAATGAGCAGTTCTTC. Amino acid sequence: CASSRQVIERRNEQFF.

This chain uses TRBV4-2 with TRBJ1-2; D gene uncertain. The germline V and J ends were trimmed by 0 bases and 8 bases, with 13 bases remaining between them. The CDR3 length is 14 residues. Looked up from germline, CDR1 is LGHNA and CDR2 is YNFKEQ. The CDR3: CASSQDVSQRGYTF. In DNA form, the CDR3 reads TGTGCCAGCAGCCAAGACGTCAGCCAGAGGGGCTACACCTTC.

The rearrangement links TRBV5-1 to TRBJ2-1; 13 positions agree with TRBD2. Losses at the gene ends were 3 bases for V and 4 bases for J; bases not matched to a gene: 1. Germline V lookup: CDR1 SGHRS, CDR2 YFSETQ. The CDR3 contains 15 residues. CDR3 region: CASSSGLAGYNEQFF. The DNA of the CDR3 is TGCGCCAGCAGCTCGGGACTAGCGGGGTACAATGAGCAGTTCTTC.

The V and J genes are TRBV15 and TRBJ1-6; possible D gene TRBD1, 5 bases. The CDR3 is 15 amino acids. The V gene lost 3 bases and the J gene lost 8 bases, with 14 bases spanning the gap. Germline loops: CDR1 LNHNV, CDR2 YYDKDF (reference sequence). For the CDR3, the DNA is TGTGCCACCAGCAGCCAGGGAGGTGGGGATTCACCCCTCCACTTT. Protein sequence: CATSSQGGGDSPLHF.

The rearrangement uses TRBV5-1 and TRBJ2-2; tentatively, D is TRBD1 (5 bases). V lost 0 bases to trimming and J lost 7 bases, with 16 bases between them. The CDR3 contains 16 residues. CDR1 is SGHRS, CDR2 YFSETQ, per germline. This CDR3 reads CASSLGQDPRGGELFF. In DNA form, the CDR3 reads TGCGCCAGCAGCTTGGGCCAGGACCCAAGGGGCGGGGAGCTGTTTTTT.

This chain uses TRBV2 with TRBJ1-2; 9 positions agree with TRBD1. J was trimmed by 7 bases and V by 6 bases; bases with no gene match: 6. This CDR3 is built from 13 residues. Germline V gene data show CDR1 as SNHLY and CDR2 as FYNNEI. The CDR3 loop reads CASRRGTGFGYTF. DNA for the CDR3: TGTGCCAGCAGGCGAGGGACAGGGTTTGGCTACACCTTC.

The chain employs TRBV12-2 and TRBJ2-5; the table names TRBD2, a call not compared with the DNA. TRBV12-2 is termed a pseudogene. This CDR3 contains 18 residues. For the CDR3, the DNA is TGTGCAAGTCGCGTAAGAGGCGGGAGGGCCCCCAACGAAGAGACCCAGTACTTC. Translating gives CASRVRGGRAPNEETQYF.

The V and J genes are TRBV30 and TRBJ2-5; the D gene is possibly TRBD2 (6 bases). The V and J ends lost 2 bases and 4 bases respectively, with 11 bases between them. CDR1 and CDR2 from the germline V gene are GTSNPN and SVGIG (reference sequence). This CDR3 spans 13 amino acids. In DNA, the CDR3 is TGTGCCTGGAGTTCGCGGAGGGGAGAGACCCAGTACTTC. As protein: CAWSSRRGETQYF.

The V and J genes are TRBV25-1 and TRBJ1-5; 8 nucleotides agree with TRBD1. This CDR3 has 15 amino acids. CDR1 is MGHDK, CDR2 SYGVNS, per germline. V was clipped by 1 base and J by 6 bases; unmatched bases: 5. The CDR3 region has the DNA TGTGCCAGCAGTGAATCTGGACAGGGAGTTCAGCCCCAGCATTTT. This codes for CASSESGQGVQPQHF.

The chain recombines TRBV5-1 with TRBJ1-1, with TRBD1 matching over 7 bases. Trimming removed 1 base from V and 6 bases from J; junction bases left unmatched: 9. This CDR3 is built from 15 residues. Per the germline V gene, CDR1 is SGHRS and CDR2 is YFSETQ. In nucleotides, the CDR3 is TGCGCCAGCAGCTTGTTTCTCCAGGGGGAGTCTGAAGCTTTCTTT. It yields the protein CASSLFLQGESEAFF.

This clone was counted many times. The CDR3 DNA reads as TGCGCCAGCAGCTTGGAATCCGGGGGCCGACAGCCCCAGCATTTT. Translation gives CASSLESGGRQPQHF. The gene calls are TRBV5-1 and TRBJ1-5; tentatively, D is TRBD1 (6 bases). The V end lost 0 bases, the J end lost 7 bases, and 14 bases lay between the germline ends. Germline V lookup: CDR1 SGHRS, CDR2 YFSETQ. The CDR3 covers 15 residues.

J is TRBJ2-1 and V is TRBV18; 7 bases are shared with TRBD2. The ends lost 1 base at V and 5 bases at J; junction bases unmatched: 5. CDR3 length equals 15 residues. Germline CDR1 KGHSH, CDR2 LQKENI. The CDR3 here is CASSPRGSGDNEQFF. The CDR3 DNA reads TGTGCCAGCTCACCACGGGGGAGCGGGGACAATGAGCAGTTCTTC.

The V call is TRBV5-1, the J call TRBJ2-3, with D unresolved. There are 13 residues in the CDR3. V was clipped by 3 bases and J by 5 bases, with 10 bases between them. In germline, CDR1 is SGHRS, CDR2 YFSETQ. CDR3 region: CASSSTGGDTQYF. CDR3 nucleotides: TGCGCCAGCAGCTCGACGGGCGGAGATACGCAGTATTTT.

V usage is TRBV3-1 (or the pseudogene TRBV3-2) and J usage is TRBJ2-7, with 8 positions matching TRBD1. V lost 1 base, J lost 4 bases, and 9 bases stayed unmatched. The CDR3 sequence is 16 residues long. Germline V gives CDR1 LGHDT, CDR2 YNNKEL (reference sequence). The CDR3 loop reads CASSQGVAGGKYEQYF. The DNA of the CDR3 is TGTGCCAGCAGCCAAGGTGTTGCAGGGGGCAAGTACGAGCAGTACTTC.

V gene TRBV7-2 combines with J gene TRBJ2-3, with TRBD2 matching 8 bases. The CDR3 runs to 14 residues. The J segment lost 1 base and the V segment lost 8 bases, leaving 5 bases of the junction unmatched. Germline loops: CDR1 SGHTA, CDR2 FQGNSA. CDR3 in amino acids: CASSSGSGTDTQYF. The CDR3 DNA reads as TGTGCCAGCTCTAGCGGGTCGGGCACAGATACGCAGTATTTT.

The chain uses TRBV6-5 and TRBJ2-1; D uncertain. Looked up from germline, CDR1 is MNHEY and CDR2 is SVGAGI. The V end lost 8 bases, the J end lost 7 bases, and 12 bases lay between the germline ends. This CDR3 region has 12 residues. CDR3 in amino acids: CASSLPRNEQFF. In nucleotides, the CDR3 is TGTGCCAGCTCACTCCCTCGAAATGAGCAGTTCTTC.

The V gene is TRBV28, the J gene TRBJ2-1, with TRBD1 matching over 8 bases. The germline V gene has CDR1 MDHEN and CDR2 SYDVKM. J gave up 7 bases and V 7 bases, and 12 bases lay outside the gene matches. This CDR3 is built from 15 residues. The CDR3 coding sequence is TGTGCCAGCAAATCTGGGGCAGGGGGCCGGAATGAGCAGTTCTTC. It encodes CASKSGAGGRNEQFF.

The chain uses TRBV7-2 and TRBJ1-1; D ambiguous. The V end was cut by 4 bases, the J end by 1 base, with 7 bases between. The CDR3 consists of 13 residues. From germline, CDR1 is SGHTA and CDR2 FQGNSA. The CDR3 DNA follows: TGTGCCAGCAGCTCCGTGGGGAACACTGAAGCTTTCTTT. Protein: CASSSVGNTEAFF.

This clone was counted once. The CDR3 nucleotides read TGTGCCAGCAGCTTAGGGCCAGGTGGCTCCTACGAGCAGTACTTC. As protein: CASSLGPGGSYEQYF. V is TRBV5-5 and J is TRBJ2-7; D unresolved. Between the trimmed V and J ends, which lost 2 bases and 0 bases, there was a span of 12 bases. Germline V gives CDR1 SGHKS, CDR2 YYEKEE (reference sequence). The CDR3 sequence is 15 residues long.

The table lists this clone with a count of one. The V and J genes are TRBV10-3 and TRBJ2-1; the match to TRBD1 covers 8 bases. Per germline, CDR1 ENHRY and CDR2 SYGVKD. This CDR3 region has 15 residues. V was pared by 3 bases and J by 6 bases, with 7 bases of the junction left unmatched. Here the CDR3 DNA reads TGTGCCATCAGTGACAGGGGGCGAAGGGTCAATGAGCAGTTCTTC. It encodes CAISDRGRRVNEQFF.

The chain links TRBV4-2 to TRBJ2-2; TRBD2 agrees at 8 bases. Germline V gene data show CDR1 as LGHNA and CDR2 as YNFKEQ. This CDR3 contains 16 residues. The CDR3 sequence: CPPTQDRGGLSGELFF. CDR3 DNA sequence: TGTCCCCCCACCCAAGACCGGGGGGGGTTGTCCGGGGAGCTGTTTTTT.

The chain couples TRBV2 to TRBJ2-7; TRBD1 is a possible D gene (5 bases). The V end was cut by 6 bases, the J end by 1 base, with 13 bases between. This CDR3 contains 14 residues. The germline V gene encodes CDR1 SNHLY and CDR2 FYNNEI. CDR3: CASRKTDSSYEQYF. CDR3 in DNA: TGTGCCAGCAGGAAGACTGACAGTTCCTACGAGCAGTACTTC.

The V call is TRBV4-2, the J call TRBJ2-5; D may be TRBD1 or TRBD2 (5 bases each). V dropped 2 bases and J dropped 5 bases, with 18 bases sitting between them. The CDR3 loop spans 16 amino acids. CDR1 and CDR2 (germline): LGHNA, YNFKEQ. CDR3: CASSQNAAGTGETQYF. The CDR3 DNA sequence: TGTGCCAGCAGCCAAAACGCGGCAGGGACGGGTGAGACCCAGTACTTC.

CDR3 nucleotides: TGTGCCAGCAGTCGGGGACAGGGCACTGAAGCTTTCTTT. Translation: CASSRGQGTEAFF. V gene TRBV2 combines with J gene TRBJ1-1; TRBD1 agrees at 9 bases. J gave up 4 bases and V 5 bases, and 2 bases lay outside the gene matches. This CDR3 has 13 residues. CDR1 is SNHLY, CDR2 FYNNEI, per germline.

This chain links TRBV19 with TRBJ1-4; tentatively, D is TRBD1 (6 bases). The CDR3 has 14 amino acids. Germline CDR1 reads LNHDA; CDR2 reads SQIVND (reference sequence). The ends were cut back, 7 bases at V and 0 bases at J, with 9 bases in the middle. Written as DNA, the CDR3 is TGTGCCAGTACCCACAGGGCAACTAATGAAAAACTGTTTTTT. Encoded protein: CASTHRATNEKLFF.

This clone was found once. The chain combines TRBV7-2 with TRBJ1-2, with a weak D call TRBD1 (5 bases). This CDR3 has 13 amino acids. CDR1 is SGHTA and CDR2 is FQGNSA in the germline V gene. The V gene lost 3 bases and the J gene lost 5 bases, with 10 bases spanning the gap. Here the CDR3 reads CASSFLQAYGYTF. The CDR3, as DNA: TGTGCCAGCAGCTTCTTACAGGCGTATGGCTACACCTTC. Full variable domain (remainder filled in from reference TRBV7-2 and TRBJ1-2): GAGVSQSPSNKVTEKGKDVELRCDPISGHTALYWYRQSLGQGLEFLIYFQGNSAPDKSGLPSDRFSAERTGGSVSTLTIQRTQQEDSAVYLCASSFLQAYGYTFGSGTRLTVV.

Of note for this clone: Germline is not matched at one junction end, which may reflect a read error. V usage is TRBV7-7 and J usage is TRBJ2-2, with D unresolved. The V gene's germline CDR1 is SSHAT and CDR2 FNYEAQ (reference sequence). The CDR3 runs 15 residues. DNA for the CDR3: TGTGCTAGCAGCTTATATGGGCGAGGCACCGGGGAGCTGTTTTTT. As protein: CASSLYGRGTGELFF.

This clone was recorded once. The genes are TRBV2 and TRBJ1-1; D is unresolved. Germline CDR1 reads SNHLY; CDR2 reads FYNNEI. The CDR3 contains 13 residues. V lost 2 bases and J 2 bases, leaving 6 bases between the germline ends. The CDR3 loop reads CASSENSNTEAFF. The DNA for the CDR3 is TGTGCCAGCAGTGAAAATTCCAACACTGAAGCTTTCTTT.

V is TRBV11-3 and J is TRBJ2-5; TRBD2 agrees at 7 bases. Germline CDR1 and CDR2: SGHNT and YENEEA. CDR3 length equals 17 residues. V was pared by 6 bases and J by 4 bases, with 17 bases of the junction left unmatched. The CDR3 is CASSTYRQGGWVETQYF. CDR3 nucleotide sequence: TGTGCCAGCAGTACCTACCGGCAGGGAGGGTGGGTAGAGACCCAGTACTTC.